This TCR beta chain is from a study of blood T cell repertoires in COVID-19. About the research overall: PBMCs, B-cell-depleted T cells, or T cells were the source of the cDNA or gDNA that made up the material.

The germline CDR1 and CDR2 sequences are SGHRS and YFSETQ. This CDR3 has 17 amino acids. Trimming took off 0 bases at V and 0 bases at J, with 13 bases between the two ends. The method was immunoSEQ multiplex PCR; TCRdb's version includes in-frame clones alone and lacks a portion of them. The table has more than 200,000 clones, about 79% seen once. This chain joins TRBV5-1 and TRBJ1-3; a weak D match, TRBD1 (5 bases). This TCR derives from a man older than 75 with acute or convalescent COVID-19. The sample taken for sequencing was peripheral blood. The CDR3 sequence: CASSLGDGGPSGNTIYF. CDR3 DNA sequence: TGCGCCAGCAGCTTGGGGGACGGAGGGCCCTCTGGAAACACCATATATTTT. Combining the CDR3 with reference TRBV5-1 and TRBJ1-3 gives the whole variable domain KAGVTQTPRYLIKTRGQQVTLSCSPISGHRSVSWYQQTPGQGLQFLFEYFSETQRNKGNFPGRFSGRQFSNSRSEMNVSTLELGDSALYLCASSLGDGGPSGNTIYFGEGSWLTVV.